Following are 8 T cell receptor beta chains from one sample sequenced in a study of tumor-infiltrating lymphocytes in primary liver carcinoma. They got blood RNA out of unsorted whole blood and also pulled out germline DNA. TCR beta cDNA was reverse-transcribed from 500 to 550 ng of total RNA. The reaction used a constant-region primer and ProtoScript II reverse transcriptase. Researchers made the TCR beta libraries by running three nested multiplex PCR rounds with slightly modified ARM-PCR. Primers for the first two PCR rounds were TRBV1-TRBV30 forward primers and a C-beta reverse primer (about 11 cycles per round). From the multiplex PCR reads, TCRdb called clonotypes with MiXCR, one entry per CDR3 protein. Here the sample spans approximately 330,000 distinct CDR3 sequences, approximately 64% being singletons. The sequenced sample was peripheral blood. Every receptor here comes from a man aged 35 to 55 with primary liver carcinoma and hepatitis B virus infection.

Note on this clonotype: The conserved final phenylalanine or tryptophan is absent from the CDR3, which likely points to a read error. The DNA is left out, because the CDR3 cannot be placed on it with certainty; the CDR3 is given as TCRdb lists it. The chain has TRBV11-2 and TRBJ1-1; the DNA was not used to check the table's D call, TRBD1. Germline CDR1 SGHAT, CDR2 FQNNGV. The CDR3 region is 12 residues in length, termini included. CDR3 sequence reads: CASSPGISTDFY.

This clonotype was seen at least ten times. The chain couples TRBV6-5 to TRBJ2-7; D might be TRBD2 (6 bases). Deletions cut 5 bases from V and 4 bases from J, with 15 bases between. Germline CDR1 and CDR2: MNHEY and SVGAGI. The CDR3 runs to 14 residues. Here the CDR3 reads CASSPQDGTYEQYF. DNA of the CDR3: TGTGCCAGCAGTCCCCAGGACGGGACTTACGAGCAGTACTTC.

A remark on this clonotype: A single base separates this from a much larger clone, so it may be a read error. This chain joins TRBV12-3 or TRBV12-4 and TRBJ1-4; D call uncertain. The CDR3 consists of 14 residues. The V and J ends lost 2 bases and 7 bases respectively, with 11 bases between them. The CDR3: CASSLTRAGEKLFF. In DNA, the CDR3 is TGTGCCAGCAGTTTAACCCGGGCGGGTGAAAAACTGTTTTTT.

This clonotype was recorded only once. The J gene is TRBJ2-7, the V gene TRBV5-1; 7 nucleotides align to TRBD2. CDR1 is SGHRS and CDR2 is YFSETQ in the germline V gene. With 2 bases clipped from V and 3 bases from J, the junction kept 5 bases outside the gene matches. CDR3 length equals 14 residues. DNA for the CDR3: TGCGCCAGCAGCTTTAAGCGGGGTAACTACGAGCAGTACTTC. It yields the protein CASSFKRGNYEQYF. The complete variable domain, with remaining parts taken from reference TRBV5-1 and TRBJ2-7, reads KAGVTQTPRYLIKTRGQQVTLSCSPISGHRSVSWYQQTPGQGLQFLFEYFSETQRNKGNFPGRFSGRQFSNSRSEMNVSTLELGDSALYLCASSFKRGNYEQYFGPGTRLTVT.

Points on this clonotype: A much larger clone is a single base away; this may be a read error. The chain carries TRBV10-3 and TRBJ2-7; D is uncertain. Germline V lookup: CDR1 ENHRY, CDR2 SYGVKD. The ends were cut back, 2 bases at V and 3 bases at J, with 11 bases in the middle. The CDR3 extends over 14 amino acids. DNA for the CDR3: TGTGCCATCAGTGAGAGCGAGATATACTACGAGCAGTACTTC. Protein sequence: CAISESEIYYEQYF.

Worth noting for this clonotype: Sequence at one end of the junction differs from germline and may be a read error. The CDR3 coding sequence is TGCTCCAGCAGCCCCGGCAGGGGCATAGCAGAGACTCAGTACTTT. This encodes CSSSPGRGIAETQYF. This rearrangement joins TRBV4-1 to TRBJ2-5; the D gene is possibly TRBD1 (6 bases). Germline lookup yields CDR1 MGHRA and CDR2 YSYEKL. The CDR3 length is 15 residues.

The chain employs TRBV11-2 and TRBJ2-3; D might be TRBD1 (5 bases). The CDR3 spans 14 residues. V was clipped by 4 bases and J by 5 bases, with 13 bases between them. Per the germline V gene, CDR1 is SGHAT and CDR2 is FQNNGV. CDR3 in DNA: TGTGCCAGCAGCTGGGGCGCTTCCATAGATACGCAGTATTTT. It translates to CASSWGASIDTQYF.

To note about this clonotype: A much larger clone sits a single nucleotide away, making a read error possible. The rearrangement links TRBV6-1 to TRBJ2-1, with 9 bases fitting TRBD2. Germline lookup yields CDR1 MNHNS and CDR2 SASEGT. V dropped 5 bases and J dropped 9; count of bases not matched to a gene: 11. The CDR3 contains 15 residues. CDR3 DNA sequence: TGTGCCAGCAGTTTAAATGCGGGAGGGAACAGTGAGCAGTTCTTC. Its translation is CASSLNAGGNSEQFF.